A selection of T cell receptor beta chains follows, all from one sample in a study of response to subunit inactivated influenza vaccine. From the RT-PCR reads, TCRdb called clonotypes with MiXCR, one entry per CDR3 protein. The repertoire holds roughly 190,000 distinct CDR3 sequences, with around 12% as singletons. These data were likewise used in another study, on T cells expressing NK-cell markers.

The specimen comprised CD8+ T cells sorted from PBMCs, sampled less than 13 days after vaccination. Source of these receptors: a man aged 45-65 years who received an inactivated influenza vaccine. The CDR3 runs from the conserved cysteine through the conserved F or W. Each record gives: clone size, D gene, V gene, J gene, CDR3 DNA, CDR3 protein. A D gene is named only where the DNA matches it firmly. Where a row states a size, it is once, few, many or the class of an expanded clone; other rows omit it.

clone_size: few
d_call: TRBD1
v_call: TRBV7-9
j_call: TRBJ2-7
cdr3_nt: TGTGCCAGCAGCCCAAAGACGGGACAGAGTTACGAGCAGTACTTC
cdr3_aa: CASSPKTGQSYEQYF

clone_size: few
d_call: TRBD2
v_call: TRBV9
j_call: TRBJ2-2
cdr3_nt: TGTGCCAGCAGCGCTAGCGGGTCTGGAACCGGGGAGCTGTTTTTT
cdr3_aa: CASSASGSGTGELFF

clone_size: few
d_call: TRBD2
v_call: TRBV12-3/TRBV12-4
j_call: TRBJ2-1
cdr3_nt: TGTGCCAGCAGTTTGAGCGGGGGGGGCGTCAATGAGCAGTTCTTC
cdr3_aa: CASSLSGGGVNEQFF

clone_size: few
d_call: TRBD2
v_call: TRBV6-1
j_call: TRBJ2-7
cdr3_nt: TGTGCCAGCAGGGGCTGGGCTAGCGGGAGGTACGAGCAGTACTTC
cdr3_aa: CASRGWASGRYEQYF

clone_size: .
d_call: TRBD2
v_call: TRBV7-2
j_call: TRBJ2-1
cdr3_nt: TGTGCCAGCAGCTACGGGGGGGCTACCTACAATGAGCAGTTCTTC
cdr3_aa: CASSYGGATYNEQFF

clone_size: few
d_call: .
v_call: TRBV27
j_call: TRBJ2-7
cdr3_nt: TGTGCCAGCAGGGAAGGGATCTCCTACGAGCAGTACTTC
cdr3_aa: CASREGISYEQYF

clone_size: few
d_call: .
v_call: TRBV6-1
j_call: TRBJ1-1
cdr3_nt: TGTGCCAGCAGTGAAAATCCGAGCATGAACACTGAAGCTTTCTTT
cdr3_aa: CASSENPSMNTEAFF

clone_size: .
d_call: TRBD2
v_call: TRBV9
j_call: TRBJ2-1
cdr3_nt: TGTGCCAGCAGCGTCCTTGCTAGCGGAATCAATGAGCAGTTCTTC
cdr3_aa: CASSVLASGINEQFF

clone_size: .
d_call: TRBD1
v_call: TRBV6-5
j_call: TRBJ1-2
cdr3_nt: TGTGCCAGCAGTTACTCGGGGACAGGGGGCGACTACACCTTC
cdr3_aa: CASSYSGTGGDYTF

clone_size: few
d_call: .
v_call: TRBV12-3/TRBV12-4
j_call: TRBJ1-4
cdr3_nt: TGTGCCAGCAGTGCCGGGACATTTAATGAAAAACTGTTTTTT
cdr3_aa: CASSAGTFNEKLFF

clone_size: .
d_call: .
v_call: TRBV4-1
j_call: TRBJ1-1
cdr3_nt: TGCGCCAGCAGCCCCAGACAGGCGACAAACACTGAAGCTTTCTTT
cdr3_aa: CASSPRQATNTEAFF

clone_size: .
d_call: .
v_call: TRBV9
j_call: TRBJ1-1
cdr3_nt: TGTGCCAGCAGCGCCGCTGGGGGCTTTGAAGCTTTCTTT
cdr3_aa: CASSAAGGFEAFF

clone_size: few
d_call: TRBD2
v_call: TRBV19
j_call: TRBJ2-1
cdr3_nt: TGTGCCAGTAGACCGGGACTAGCGGGAGGTGGTAATGAGCAGTTCTTC
cdr3_aa: CASRPGLAGGGNEQFF

clone_size: few
d_call: .
v_call: TRBV12-3/TRBV12-4
j_call: TRBJ2-2
cdr3_nt: TGTGCCAGCAAGACGGGCGCCGGGACAAACACCGGGGAGCTGTTTTTT
cdr3_aa: CASKTGAGTNTGELFF